This entry describes one T cell receptor beta chain. Its antigen is still unknown. Trimming took 6 bases from V and 3 from J; bases not matched to a gene: 8. From germline, CDR1 is WSHSY and CDR2 SAAADI. The CDR3 length is 14 residues. A multiplex PCR was run with 60 Vbeta primers and 13 Jbeta primers. Profiled with immunoSEQ multiplex PCR; TCRdb holds only in-frame clones, not every one. This sample's table reports 40,000 to 65,000 clones. The sample is drawn from a study of cytomegalovirus exposure and HLA in healthy donors. Study outcomes and limitations: By HLA locus, TCR association rates varied in a later analysis, with DRB1 showing the most and HLA-C the fewest. Rarity characterized most TCR sequences, yet some public TCRs appeared in many donors. As a later analysis showed, several of the most significant clusters appeared to be linked to common viral pathogens.

J is TRBJ2-7 and V is TRBV10-2; 7 bases are a match to TRBD1. This clonotype was sampled from a middle-aged man in good health and CMV-seropositive. Sequencing used PBMCs. The CDR3 loop reads CASSQTGSRYEQYF. In DNA, the CDR3 is TGCGCCAGCAGCCAGACAGGGTCTCGCTACGAGCAGTACTTC.